The sequence of this T cell receptor beta chain was determined in a study of blood T cell repertoires in COVID-19. At the level of the study: Samples taken during acute and convalescent COVID-19 were collected in the United States, Italy and Spain. PBMCs, B-cell-depleted T cells, or T cells were the source of the cDNA or gDNA that made up the material.

Original processing methods: Using reference gene primer amplification, nucleated cell counts were estimated. Method: immunoSEQ multiplex PCR; TCRdb's copy keeps in-frame clones and lacks some. The DNA gave D and trimming, while V, J and clone size come from that table. The sample has about 190,000 clones, 90% seen once. Sample: peripheral blood. The sequence derives from a man aged 50-59 years with acute or convalescent COVID-19.

The CDR3 sequence: CASSPGGSNQPQHF. The DNA of the CDR3 is TGTGCCAGCAGCCCCGGAGGAAGCAATCAGCCCCAGCATTTT. The chain couples TRBV7-9 to TRBJ1-5, with unresolved D. This CDR3 comprises 14 residues. V was trimmed by 5 bases and J by 1 base, leaving 9 bases between them. Germline assignment: CDR1 SEHNR and CDR2 FQNEAQ (reference sequence).